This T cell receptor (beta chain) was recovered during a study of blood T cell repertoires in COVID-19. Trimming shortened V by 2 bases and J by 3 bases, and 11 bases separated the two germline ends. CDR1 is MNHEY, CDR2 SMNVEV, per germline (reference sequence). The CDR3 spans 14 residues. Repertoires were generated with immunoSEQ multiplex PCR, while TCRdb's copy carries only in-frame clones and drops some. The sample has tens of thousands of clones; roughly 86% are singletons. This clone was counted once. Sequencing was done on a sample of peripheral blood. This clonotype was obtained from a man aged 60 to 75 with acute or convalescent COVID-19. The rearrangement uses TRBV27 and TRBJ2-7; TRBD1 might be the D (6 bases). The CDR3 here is CASSLKGHFYEQYF. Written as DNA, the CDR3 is TGTGCCAGCAGTTTAAAGGGACATTTCTACGAGCAGTACTTC.